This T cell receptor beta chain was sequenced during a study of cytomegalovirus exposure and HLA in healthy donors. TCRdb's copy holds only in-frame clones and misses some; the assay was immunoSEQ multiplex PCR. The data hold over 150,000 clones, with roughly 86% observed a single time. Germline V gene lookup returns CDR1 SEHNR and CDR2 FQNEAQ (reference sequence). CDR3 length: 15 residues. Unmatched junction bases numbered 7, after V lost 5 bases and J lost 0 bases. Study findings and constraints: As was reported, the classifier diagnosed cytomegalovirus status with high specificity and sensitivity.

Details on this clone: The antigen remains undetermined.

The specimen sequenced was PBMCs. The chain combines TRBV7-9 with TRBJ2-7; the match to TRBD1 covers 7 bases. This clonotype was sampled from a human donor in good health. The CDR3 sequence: CASSKGRDSSYEQYF. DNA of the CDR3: TGTGCCAGCAGCAAGGGTCGGGACAGCTCCTACGAGCAGTACTTC.